A selection of T cell receptor beta chains follows, all from one sample in a study of CD8+CD57+ T cells in acquired aplastic anemia. TCRdb re-analysed the reads in MiXCR, keeping a single row per CDR3 protein. The profile shows fewer than 85,000 distinct CDR3 sequences, 70% of them singletons. Sequencing input: sorted CD4+, CD8+, or CD8+CD57+ T cells (not recorded which) from PBMCs. The receptors shown here come from a human donor with aplastic anemia. The CDR3 runs from the conserved cysteine through the conserved F or W. Each record gives: D gene, V gene, clone size, J gene, CDR3 protein, CDR3 DNA. D genes are given only for firm matches. A clone size is listed for some rows: how often the clone was seen (once, few, many), or a class if it is expanded.

>-|TRBV5-1|-|TRBJ2-7
CASSLAPATYEQYF
TGCGCCAGCAGCTTGGCGCCAGCTACCTACGAGCAGTACTTC
>-|TRBV7-9|-|TRBJ1-3
CASSLVENTIYF
TGTGCCAGCAGCTTAGTAGAAAACACCATATATTTT
>TRBD1|TRBV7-8|-|TRBJ1-1
CASRGQGNTEAFF
TGTGCCAGCAGGGGACAGGGGAACACTGAAGCTTTCTTT
>-|TRBV29-1|-|TRBJ2-5
CSVVLQNQETQYF
TGCAGCGTTGTTCTCCAAAACCAAGAGACCCAGTACTTC
>-|TRBV25-1|-|TRBJ2-5
CASSDPRVGETQYF
TGTGCCAGCAGTGATCCCAGGGTGGGAGAGACCCAGTACTTC
>-|TRBV12-3/TRBV12-4|-|TRBJ2-7
CASRWQSGLDEQYF
TGTGCCAGCAGGTGGCAGTCGGGGTTAGACGAGCAGTACTTC
>-|TRBV12-3/TRBV12-4|-|TRBJ2-1
CASSQVDEQFF
TGTGCCAGCAGCCAAGTTGATGAGCAGTTCTTC
>-|TRBV29-1|-|TRBJ1-5
CSVAESFGQPQHF
TGCAGCGTCGCGGAGAGTTTTGGACAGCCCCAGCATTTT
>-|TRBV27|-|TRBJ1-2
CASMSSSSNYGYTF
TGTGCCAGCATGTCCAGCAGCTCGAACTATGGCTACACCTTC
>TRBD1|TRBV4-3|few|TRBJ1-1
CASSQVQGVLGTEAFF
TGCGCCAGCAGCCAAGTTCAGGGGGTATTGGGCACTGAAGCTTTCTTT
>-|TRBV7-3|-|TRBJ1-1
CASSLNGRENTEAFF
TGTGCCAGCAGCTTAAATGGCAGGGAGAACACTGAAGCTTTCTTT
>-|TRBV25-1|once|TRBJ1-2
CASSAGNGYTF
TGTGCCAGCAGTGCAGGGAATGGCTACACCTTC
>-|TRBV2|-|TRBJ2-7
CASRAGVGEQYF
TGTGCCAGCAGAGCAGGGGTTGGCGAGCAGTACTTC